This entry lists 8 T cell receptor beta chains sequenced from one sample in a study of beta chain features in type 1 diabetes. Points from the study as a whole: Moderately but significantly shorter TCRB CDR3s were found in Type 1 diabetes patients in all four CD4+ subsets.

Their recognized antigens are unknown. Expressed TCRB transcripts got sequenced, as all isolated RNA was reverse transcribed. The method was immunoSEQ multiplex PCR; TCRdb's version includes in-frame clones alone and lacks a portion of them. The data hold roughly 180,000 clones, with roughly 8% observed a single time. Sequenced sample: central memory CD4+ T cells from blood. The receptors stem from a man younger than 35 with type 1 diabetes.

This clone was seen only a few times. The sample carries other DNA sequences with the same CDR3. The chain recombines TRBV29-1 with TRBJ2-3; D is possibly TRBD2 (5 bases). The CDR3 length is 10 residues. The germline CDR1 and CDR2 sequences are SQVTM and ANQGSEA. V was clipped by 4 bases and J by 6 bases, with 5 bases between them. In nucleotides, the CDR3 is TGCAGCGTTGGAGGGGATACGCAGTATTTT. Protein sequence: CSVGGDTQYF.

This clone was detected a few times. V is TRBV19 and J is TRBJ1-5; D ambiguous. The ends were cut back, 4 bases at V and 3 bases at J, with 7 bases in the middle. This CDR3 is 13 amino acids long. The germline V gene has CDR1 LNHDA and CDR2 SQIVND (reference sequence). The CDR3 region has the DNA TGTGCCAGTAGTAGCGGTCTCAATCAGCCCCAGCATTTT. Protein: CASSSGLNQPQHF.

There are a few counts of this clone. The CDR3 region has the DNA TGTGCCAGCAGTGAAGTGTATAGCAATCAGCCCCAGCATTTT. Translation gives CASSEVYSNQPQHF. The chain is built from TRBV6-1 and TRBJ1-5; D gene uncertain. Germline V lookup: CDR1 MNHNS, CDR2 SASEGT. The CDR3 extends over 14 amino acids. Trimming left V 1 base short and J 0 bases short, with 4 bases between.

This clone was recorded a few times. This sequence joins TRBV7-9 and TRBJ2-3, with a possible D match to TRBD2 (6 bases). Trimming took off 0 bases at V and 3 bases at J, with 7 bases between the two ends. Germline CDR1 is SEHNR and CDR2 is FQNEAQ (reference sequence). This CDR3 has 14 residues. CDR3: CASSLAGGTDTQYF. The CDR3 coding sequence is TGTGCCAGCAGCTTAGCGGGGGGAACAGATACGCAGTATTTT.

V usage is TRBV30 and J usage is TRBJ1-1, with D uncertain. The CDR3 totals 12 residues. Germline CDR1 GTSNPN, CDR2 SVGIG (reference sequence). V shed 4 bases and J shed 4 bases, with 10 bases lying between them. The CDR3 bases are TGTGCCTGGATTCGCGTTACCACTGAAGCTTTCTTT. This translates into CAWIRVTTEAFF.

This rearrangement joins TRBV5-6 to TRBJ2-7; a weak D match, TRBD1 (5 bases). CDR3 size: 12 residues. Trimming left V 1 base short and J 3 bases short, with 5 bases between. The germline V gene has CDR1 SGHDT and CDR2 YYEEEE. DNA for the CDR3: TGTGCCAGCAGCTTGAGGGGCTACGAGCAGTACTTC. Translating it yields CASSLRGYEQYF.

This chain joins TRBV25-1 and TRBJ1-1, with 10 bases aligning to TRBD1. CDR3 length equals 14 residues. In germline, CDR1 is MGHDK, CDR2 SYGVNS. V lost 3 bases to trimming and J lost 5 bases; unmatched junction nucleotides: 3. DNA for the CDR3: TGTGCCAGCAGTGACGACAGGGGGCTTACTGAAGCTTTCTTT. Encoded protein: CASSDDRGLTEAFF.

The chain combines TRBV2 with TRBJ1-6, with D maybe TRBD1 (6 bases). Germline lookup yields CDR1 SNHLY and CDR2 FYNNEI. The CDR3 has 15 residues. Trimming removed 7 bases from V and 5 bases from J, with 15 bases in between. The CDR3 DNA reads as TGTGCCAGCAACCCACAGGGTCGGAATAATTCACCCCTCCACTTT. It yields the protein CASNPQGRNNSPLHF.